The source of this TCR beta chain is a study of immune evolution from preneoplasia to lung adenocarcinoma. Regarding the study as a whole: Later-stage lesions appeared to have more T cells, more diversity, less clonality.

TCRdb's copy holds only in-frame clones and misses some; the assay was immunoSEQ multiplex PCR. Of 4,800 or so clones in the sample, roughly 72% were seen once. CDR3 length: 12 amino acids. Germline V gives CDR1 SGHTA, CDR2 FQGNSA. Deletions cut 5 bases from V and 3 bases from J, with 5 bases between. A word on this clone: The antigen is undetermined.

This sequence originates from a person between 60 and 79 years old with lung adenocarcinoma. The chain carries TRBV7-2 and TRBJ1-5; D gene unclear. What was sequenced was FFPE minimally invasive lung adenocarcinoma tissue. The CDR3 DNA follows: TGTGCCAGCAGCCAACCCAATCAGCCCCAGCATTTT. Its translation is CASSQPNQPQHF.